The next 21 T cell receptor beta chains were all read from a single sample in a study of blood T cell repertoires in COVID-19. The assay was immunoSEQ multiplex PCR, and TCRdb's table has in-frame clones only and misses some. Among hundreds of thousands of clones, roughly 86% were seen once, and the ten largest hold around 2.6%. Sequenced material: PBMCs or T cells enriched from blood (not recorded which). These receptors were taken from a woman aged 25 to 39 with acute COVID-19.

This clone was counted once. The CDR3 region is CASSYRESQFF. For the CDR3, the DNA is TGTGCCAGTAGTTATCGGGAATCGCAGTTCTTC. The chain couples TRBV19 to TRBJ2-1; tentatively, D is TRBD2 (5 bases). Germline loops: CDR1 LNHDA, CDR2 SQIVND (reference sequence). V lost 5 bases, J lost 12 bases, and 11 bases lay in between. CDR3 size: 11 residues.

The chain employs TRBV5-6 and TRBJ1-1; D perhaps matches TRBD1 (6 bases). Trimming removed 4 bases from V and 7 bases from J, with 14 bases in between. This CDR3 has 13 residues. In germline, CDR1 is SGHDT, CDR2 YYEEEE. CDR3 nucleotides: TGTGCCAGCAGCCGAGGGGGTAAAAATGAAGCTTTCTTT. Protein sequence: CASSRGGKNEAFF.

The chain combines TRBV6-1 with TRBJ1-1; D is possibly TRBD1 (5 bases). The CDR3 sequence is 14 residues long. CDR1 and CDR2 (germline): MNHNS, SASEGT. The V gene lost 1 base and the J gene lost 7 bases, with 13 bases spanning the gap. CDR3 residues: CASSEVGVWGEAFF. CDR3 DNA: TGTGCCAGCAGTGAAGTAGGGGTCTGGGGTGAAGCTTTCTTT.

The V call is TRBV16, the J call TRBJ1-2; D is uncertain. The V gene's germline CDR1 is KGHSY and CDR2 FQNENV. V was trimmed by 1 base and J by 4 bases, leaving 13 bases between them. This CDR3 has 15 amino acids. The DNA of the CDR3 is TGTGCCAGCAGCCAATATCGCGAGAGTTTCTATGGCTACACCTTC. As protein: CASSQYRESFYGYTF.

The chain recombines TRBV3-1 (or the pseudogene TRBV3-2) with TRBJ2-1; possible D gene TRBD1, 6 bases. CDR3 length equals 14 residues. V shed 1 base and J shed 9 bases, with 13 bases lying between them. The germline CDR1 and CDR2 sequences are LGHDT and YNNKEL (reference sequence). Here the CDR3 reads CASSQGSGGIEQFF. The CDR3 nucleotides are TGTGCCAGCAGCCAAGGTTCTGGGGGCATTGAGCAGTTCTTC.

The chain has TRBV7-2 and TRBJ1-5, with D unclear. V was pared by 0 bases and J by 4 bases, with 10 bases between. Germline CDR1 SGHTA, CDR2 FQGNSA. The CDR3 is 15 amino acids. The CDR3 sequence: CASSLAGSPNQPQHF. CDR3 nucleotide sequence: TGTGCCAGCAGCTTAGCTGGCAGTCCAAATCAGCCCCAGCATTTT.

This clone was detected only once. The V and J genes are TRBV5-1 and TRBJ1-3; D gene ambiguous. Germline V gene lookup returns CDR1 SGHRS and CDR2 YFSETQ. The CDR3 is 15 residues long. V was clipped by 3 bases and J by 0 bases, with 10 bases between them. The CDR3 here is CASSYERASGNTIYF. CDR3 bases: TGCGCCAGCAGCTATGAGAGGGCCTCTGGAAACACCATATATTTT.

The gene calls are TRBV3-1 (or the pseudogene TRBV3-2) and TRBJ1-5, with D perhaps TRBD1 (5 bases). The CDR3 covers 16 residues. Germline assignment: CDR1 LGHDT and CDR2 YNNKEL (reference sequence). Trimming stripped 0 bases from V and 3 bases from J, with 12 bases between. The CDR3 DNA follows: TGTGCCAGCAGCCAAGAAAGGGAACAGGACAATCAGCCCCAGCATTTT. Its protein is CASSQEREQDNQPQHF.

The rearrangement links TRBV6-5 to TRBJ2-4; 12 bases agree with TRBD1. V shed 6 bases and J 7 bases; nucleotides not matched to a gene: 7. The CDR3 spans 15 residues. Germline lookup yields CDR1 MNHEY and CDR2 SVGAGI. Here the CDR3 DNA reads TGTGCCAGCAGCTTCCGGGACAGGGGGCTGAACATTCAGTACTTC. It yields the protein CASSFRDRGLNIQYF.

The chain couples TRBV27 to TRBJ1-1; 7 nucleotides match TRBD1. The CDR3 contains 16 residues. With 1 base clipped from V and 3 bases from J, the junction kept 8 bases outside the gene matches. CDR1 and CDR2 (germline): MNHEY, SMNVEV (reference sequence). As DNA, the CDR3 is TGTGCCAGCAGTTTATATAGTACAGGGGAGGACACTGAAGCTTTCTTT. It codes for CASSLYSTGEDTEAFF.

V gene TRBV9 combines with J gene TRBJ1-4, with TRBD1 matching 7 bases. The CDR3 spans 16 residues. Trimming removed 4 bases from V and 2 bases from J; junction bases left unmatched: 8. CDR1 and CDR2 (germline): SGDLS, YYNGEE. CDR3 region: CASSLRPTGTNEKLFF. In DNA form, the CDR3 reads TGTGCCAGCAGCCTCCGACCGACAGGGACTAATGAAAAACTGTTTTTT.

V usage is TRBV19 and J usage is TRBJ1-1; D ambiguous. The CDR3 consists of 14 residues. Per germline, CDR1 LNHDA and CDR2 SQIVND (reference sequence). Deletions cut 5 bases from V and 7 bases from J, with 17 bases between. The CDR3 spells CASSSAGRLNEAFF. CDR3 sequence (DNA): TGTGCCAGTAGTTCGGCAGGTAGGTTGAATGAAGCTTTCTTT. Supplemented by reference TRBV19 and TRBJ1-1, the full variable domain reads DGGITQSPKYLFRKEGQNVTLSCEQNLNHDAMYWYRQDPGQGLRLIYYSQIVNDFQKGDIAEGYSVSREKKESFPLTVTSAQKNPTAFYLCASSSAGRLNEAFFGQGTRLTVV.

The gene calls are TRBV12-3 or TRBV12-4 and TRBJ1-1, with D possibly matching TRBD1 (6 bases). The CDR3 loop spans 12 amino acids. With 5 bases removed from V and 9 bases from J, the gap between germline ends came to 13 bases. This CDR3 is CASSTRTDQAFF. In DNA form, the CDR3 reads TGTGCCAGCAGTACCCGGACAGACCAAGCTTTCTTT.

This rearrangement joins TRBV5-4 to TRBJ2-7; 7 bases line up with TRBD1. Germline V gene lookup returns CDR1 SGHNT and CDR2 YYREEE (reference sequence). After removal of 0 bases from V and 3 bases from J, the junction contained 6 bases not matched to a gene. The CDR3 has 15 amino acids. The CDR3 is CASSLDTGQFYEQYF. The CDR3 DNA reads as TGTGCCAGCAGCTTGGATACGGGACAGTTCTACGAGCAGTACTTC.

The V call is TRBV18, the J call TRBJ1-2, with D tentatively TRBD1 (6 bases). Per the germline V gene, CDR1 is KGHSH and CDR2 is LQKENI. The CDR3 loop spans 14 amino acids. Trimming removed 6 bases from V and 3 bases from J, with 14 bases in between. The CDR3 spells CASSSGDRHYGYTF. The CDR3 DNA is TGTGCCAGCTCGTCAGGGGACCGTCACTATGGCTACACCTTC.

This sequence joins TRBV7-9 and TRBJ2-5; a weak D match, TRBD2 (6 bases). CDR1 is SEHNR, CDR2 FQNEAQ, per germline (reference sequence). The germline V and J ends were trimmed by 5 bases and 2 bases, with 9 bases remaining between them. This CDR3 contains 13 residues. Here the CDR3 reads CASSPAGQETQYF. CDR3 DNA: TGTGCCAGCAGCCCAGCGGGTCAAGAGACCCAGTACTTC.

The rearrangement joins TRBV5-1 to TRBJ2-1; 11 bases line up with TRBD1. This CDR3 region has 16 residues. With 4 bases clipped from V and 7 bases from J, the junction kept 10 bases outside the gene matches. CDR1 and CDR2 (germline): SGHRS, YFSETQ. CDR3 nucleotides: TGCGCCAGCAGCCATACCGGGACAGGGGGTAAAAATGAGCAGTTCTTC. It specifies CASSHTGTGGKNEQFF.

This clone turned up a few times. This chain joins TRBV30 and TRBJ1-1; 8 nucleotides line up with TRBD1. V shed 0 bases, J shed 5 bases, and the junction held 11 bases outside the gene matches. This CDR3 has 16 amino acids. The germline gives CDR1 GTSNPN, CDR2 SVGIG (reference sequence). In nucleotides, the CDR3 is TGTGCCTGGAGTGTAACCCCTGGCAGGGGGCTGACTGAAGCTTTCTTT. Protein sequence: CAWSVTPGRGLTEAFF.

CDR3 nucleotides: TGTGCCAGCAGCGTAGAGGCTAGCCTCGATACGCAGTATTTT. Its protein product is CASSVEASLDTQYF. The gene calls are TRBV9 and TRBJ2-3, with D perhaps matching TRBD2 (5 bases). The CDR3 extends over 14 amino acids. Trimming took off 0 bases at V and 6 bases at J, with 11 bases between the two ends. Looked up from germline, CDR1 is SGDLS and CDR2 is YYNGEE.

In DNA form, the CDR3 reads TGCGCCAGCAGCCAAGGGATCAGGGGTACTGGAAACACCATATATTTT. It codes for CASSQGIRGTGNTIYF. The V call is TRBV4-3, the J call TRBJ1-3; D might be TRBD1 (6 bases). CDR1 LGHNA and CDR2 YSLEER come from the germline V gene. The V end was cut by 1 base, the J end by 2 bases, with 12 bases between. The CDR3 runs 16 residues.

This clone was seen a few times. The chain is built from TRBV20-1 and TRBJ1-1, with 7 positions matching TRBD1. With V trimmed by 3 bases and J by 10 bases, 17 bases remained unmatched. Germline-derived CDR1 and CDR2 are DFQATT and SNEGSKA (reference sequence). CDR3 length: 15 residues. The CDR3 loop is CSASYRTGADRGAFF. CDR3 sequence (DNA): TGCAGTGCTAGTTATCGGACAGGTGCAGATAGGGGAGCTTTCTTT.